This TCR beta chain derives from a study of cytomegalovirus exposure and HLA in healthy donors. Donors sampled were nominally healthy, though unrecorded immune exposures were likely. Germline CDR1 reads LNHDA; CDR2 reads SQIVND (reference sequence). The ends were cut back, 5 bases at V and 0 bases at J, with 14 bases in the middle. The CDR3 is 17 amino acids. Amplification used 60 Vbeta primers and 13 Jbeta primers. Some clones are missing from TCRdb's copy, which holds only in-frame ones; the method was immunoSEQ multiplex PCR. The top ten hold under 3.5% of the sample, which has 65,000 to 85,000 clones, just over 75% seen once.

The sequenced sample consisted of PBMCs. The clonotype was recovered from a man in his forties or fifties in good health and CMV-seropositive. V usage is TRBV19 and J usage is TRBJ2-6; D is perhaps TRBD1 (7 bases). This chain's CDR3 is CASSETGRSSGANVLTF. CDR3 coding DNA: TGTGCCAGTAGTGAGACAGGGAGGTCCTCTGGGGCCAACGTCCTGACTTTC. Looking up the rest from reference TRBV19 and TRBJ2-6 gives the full variable domain: DGGITQSPKYLFRKEGQNVTLSCEQNLNHDAMYWYRQDPGQGLRLIYYSQIVNDFQKGDIAEGYSVSREKKESFPLTVTSAQKNPTAFYLCASSETGRSSGANVLTFGAGSRLTVL.